This TCR beta chain was profiled in a study of OX40 agonist ivuxolimab in advanced cancers. Overall study: Patients received ivuxolimab, an intravenous treatment, every 2 weeks at 0.01 to 10 mg/kg. Approximately 40% of patients had received prior checkpoint inhibitor therapy.

The CDR3 consists of 16 residues. In germline, CDR1 is SGDLS, CDR2 YYNGEE. Trimming removed 3 bases from V and 0 bases from J; junction bases left unmatched: 5. Note on this clone: The antigen remains undetermined.

People who had autoimmune disease history or systemic immunosuppression were excluded. The repertoire was sequenced with immunoSEQ multiplex PCR; TCRdb's copy has only in-frame clones and lacks some. The data hold tens of thousands of clones, with about 92% observed a single time. Whole-study results and caveats: A proportion of nonresponders additionally exhibited low normalized T-cell clonal expansion.

The clonotype originates from an adult with an advanced solid tumor such as melanoma, head and neck, liver or kidney cancer. This chain links TRBV9 with TRBJ2-3; TRBD2 matches at 9 bases. Sequencing was performed on CD4+ or CD8+ T cells sorted from blood, taken in a trial of the OX40 agonist ivuxolimab. CDR3 nucleotide sequence: TGTGCCAGCAGCGGGCCTAGCGGGGCTAGCACAGATACGCAGTATTTT. Its translation: CASSGPSGASTDTQYF.